This note documents a single TCR beta chain sequence. Its antigen remains unknown. The record originates from a study of T cells in localized non-small cell lung cancer. Method: immunoSEQ multiplex PCR; TCRdb's copy keeps in-frame clones and lacks some. The data hold 30,000 to 35,000 clones, with about 89% observed a single time. This CDR3 contains 13 residues. V lost 10 bases and J lost 3, with 15 bases in between. CDR1 is MNHEY, CDR2 SVGAGI, per germline. General observations from the study: Among blood samples, higher T cell density accompanied longer overall survival.

The V gene is TRBV6-5, the J gene TRBJ1-2; D gene ambiguous. Source: peripheral blood, taken before any cancer treatment. The receptor comes from a female donor older than 55 with stage I lung adenocarcinoma. CDR3 sequence (DNA): TGTGCCACCCGCCTCGGTGGTTACTATGGCTACACCTTC. This sequence encodes CATRLGGYYGYTF.